This T cell receptor beta chain came from a study of post-analysis software for immune sequencing data. CDR1 is MNHEY, CDR2 SVGAGI, per germline. The V segment lost 2 bases and the J segment 0 bases; nucleotides outside the gene matches: 8. The CDR3 has 20 amino acids. On this clonotype: The target antigen is unknown.

Each TCR beta cDNA library carried unique molecular identifiers. Out of about 0.9 to 11 million T cells, roughly 0.5 million cDNA molecules were generated. Via MiXCR, TCRdb re-called the PCR reads, giving one row per CDR3 protein. The sample has around 440,000 distinct CDR3 sequences, roughly 45% seen once. Study-wide findings and caveats: TRBV5-6, TRBV5-1 and TRBV20-1 belonged to a set of about 5 TRBV segments that were more frequent in patients than controls. Multiple sclerosis patients showed significantly lower normalized Chao1 diversity than controls did.

The sequence came from a girl aged 5 to 17 with multiple sclerosis. The sequenced sample consisted of blood. The chain joins TRBV6-5 to TRBJ2-3, with 16 bases lining up with TRBD2. The CDR3 bases are TGTGCCAGCAGTTACCCCGGGACTAGCGGGAGGGGCCTCAGCACAGATACGCAGTATTTT. Its protein product is CASSYPGTSGRGLSTDTQYF.